This section outlines one TCR beta chain sequence together with its context. Self-reported history from a screening survey and questionnaire set each donor's cohort. The authors' processing: How many nucleated cells were present was estimated from reference gene primer amplification. This table comes from immunoSEQ multiplex PCR, and its TCRdb copy is limited to in-frame clones, with some not included. Clone size and V and J calls were adopted from that table, with D and trimming inferred from the DNA. In the table there are about 480,000 clones, roughly 90% of which are singletons. This entry is derived from a study of blood T cell repertoires in COVID-19. Overall study: T cells, B-cell-depleted T cells, or PBMCs supplied cDNA or gDNA.

The CDR3 covers 14 residues. From germline, CDR1 is SGHNT and CDR2 YENEEA. Trimming at V came to 6 bases and at J to 9 bases, leaving 9 bases not matched to a gene. The chain has TRBV11-3 and TRBJ2-7, with TRBD2 matching over 12 bases. What was sequenced was PBMCs or T cells enriched from blood (not recorded which). The sequence was obtained from a middle-aged woman who had recovered from COVID-19. The CDR3 sequence: CASRETSGSSRQYF. CDR3 coding DNA: TGTGCCAGCAGGGAGACTAGCGGGAGTTCCAGGCAGTACTTC.